The sequence of this T cell receptor (beta chain) was determined in a study of blood T cell repertoires in COVID-19. In the study overall: COVID-19 samples, acute and convalescent, were from the United States, Italy and Spain. PBMCs, B-cell-depleted T cells, or T cells provided the cDNA or gDNA that made up the material.

This CDR3 is 15 amino acids long. Looked up from germline, CDR1 is SGHRS and CDR2 is YFSETQ. Germline trimming cut 3 bases from V and 1 base from J; bases unmatched to any gene: 5. Per the study methods: Amplified reference gene primers provided the basis for estimating nucleated cell counts. Here immunoSEQ multiplex PCR was the method, and the copy in TCRdb shows in-frame clones only, minus some. The V and J calls and clone size come from that table; D and trimming were worked out from the DNA. The sample has roughly 250,000 clones; about 80% are singletons. The rearrangement uses TRBV5-1 and TRBJ1-1, with 8 positions matching TRBD1. Source material: peripheral blood. The clonotype was recovered from an elderly woman with acute or convalescent COVID-19. The CDR3 loop is CASSSQGAGNTEAFF. In nucleotides, the CDR3 is TGCGCCAGCAGCTCGCAGGGGGCCGGGAACACTGAAGCTTTCTTT.